This TCR beta chain stems from a study of blood T cell repertoires in COVID-19. About the research overall: Whether acute or convalescent, the COVID-19 samples came from the United States, Italy and Spain. Sources were T cells, B-cell-depleted T cells, or PBMCs; the material itself was cDNA or gDNA.

How the authors handled the data: Amplification from reference gene primers served as the basis for estimated nucleated cell counts. Profiling relied on immunoSEQ multiplex PCR, and the TCRdb table lists in-frame clones only, not all of them. That table supplies the V and J calls and clone size; D and trimming were determined from the DNA. The table has 250,000 to 350,000 clones, nearly 90% seen once. The clonotype was recovered from a man aged 18 to 29 with active or convalescent COVID-19. The sample was peripheral blood.

This CDR3 reads CASSLVSEVFGGGDTQYF. The CDR3 DNA reads as TGTGCCAGCAGCTTGGTCTCGGAGGTTTTCGGGGGTGGAGATACGCAGTATTTT. V and J are TRBV5-5 and TRBJ2-3; tentatively, D is TRBD2 (6 bases). V was trimmed by 0 bases and J by 5 bases, leaving 22 bases between them. The CDR3 contains 18 residues. Germline assignment: CDR1 SGHKS and CDR2 YYEKEE (reference sequence).